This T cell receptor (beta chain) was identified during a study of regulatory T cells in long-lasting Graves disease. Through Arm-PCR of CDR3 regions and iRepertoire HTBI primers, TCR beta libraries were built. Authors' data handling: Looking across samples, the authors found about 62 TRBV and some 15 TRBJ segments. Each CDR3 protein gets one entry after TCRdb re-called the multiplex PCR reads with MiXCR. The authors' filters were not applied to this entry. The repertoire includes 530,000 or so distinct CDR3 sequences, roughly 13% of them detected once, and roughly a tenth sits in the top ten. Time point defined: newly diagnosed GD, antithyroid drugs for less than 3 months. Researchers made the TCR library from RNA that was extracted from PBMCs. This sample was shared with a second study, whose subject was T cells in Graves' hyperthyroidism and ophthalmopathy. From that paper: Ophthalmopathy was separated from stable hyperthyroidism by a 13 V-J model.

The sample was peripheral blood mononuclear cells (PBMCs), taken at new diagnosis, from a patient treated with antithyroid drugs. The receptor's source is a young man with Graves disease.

CDR3 nucleotides: TGCGCCAGCAACAGTCGGGCTAGCACAGATACGCAGTATTTT. Residues: CASNSRASTDTQYF. This rearrangement joins TRBV10-2 to TRBJ2-3; D gene unclear. The germline CDR1 and CDR2 sequences are WSHSY and SAAADI. The CDR3 has 14 amino acids. The V gene lost 7 bases and the J gene lost 0 bases, with 11 bases spanning the gap.